This T cell receptor (beta chain) emerged from a study of cytomegalovirus exposure and HLA in healthy donors. General observations from the study: A reported reduction in N-insertions relative to the approximately 690-donor mean was seen in an Asian-associated ancestry cluster in a later analysis. Clonal expansion was found to be greater in HLA-associated TCR beta chains than in equally common others in a later analysis.

Amplification used 60 Vbeta primers and 13 Jbeta primers. Assay used: immunoSEQ multiplex PCR; TCRdb lists only in-frame clones, some missing. The sample consists of tens of thousands of clones, under 85% of them appearing once. Concerning this clone itself: Its antigen is not known.

Trimming pared 7 bases from V and 1 base from J, leaving 7 bases between. Germline assignment: CDR1 SNHLY and CDR2 FYNNEI. The CDR3 contains 12 residues. The J gene is TRBJ1-2, the V gene TRBV2; TRBD1 is a possible D gene (5 bases). This clonotype was sampled from a man aged 50 to 60 in good health and CMV-seropositive. The sequencing input was PBMCs. The CDR3 here is CASIDSNYGYTF. CDR3 coding DNA: TGTGCCAGCATAGACAGTAACTATGGCTACACCTTC.